This T cell receptor beta chain was retrieved from a study of T-cell reconstitution after alpha-beta-depleted transplantation in children. Library preparation (for TCRbeta) was performed with unique molecular identifiers. In TCRdb, the PCR reads were re-called with MiXCR into one record per CDR3 protein. The data hold more than 300,000 distinct CDR3 sequences, with about 17% observed a single time. Between the trimmed V and J ends, which lost 0 bases and 4 bases, there was a span of 15 bases. In germline, CDR1 is SGHKS, CDR2 YYEKEE (reference sequence). CDR3 length: 16 amino acids. This clonotype was recorded a few times.

Sequenced material: PBMCs, mostly from graft donor cells, taken 360 days after TCRalphabeta/CD19-depleted stem cell transplant. This chain connects TRBV5-5 to TRBJ2-3; no clear D gene. This clonotype originated in a male patient aged 2 to 10 who had a stem cell transplant for acute lymphoblastic leukemia, so the T cells may come from the graft donor. The CDR3 is CASSLGRVVSADTQYF. In DNA form, the CDR3 reads TGTGCCAGCAGCTTGGGGCGCGTTGTTTCAGCAGATACGCAGTATTTT.